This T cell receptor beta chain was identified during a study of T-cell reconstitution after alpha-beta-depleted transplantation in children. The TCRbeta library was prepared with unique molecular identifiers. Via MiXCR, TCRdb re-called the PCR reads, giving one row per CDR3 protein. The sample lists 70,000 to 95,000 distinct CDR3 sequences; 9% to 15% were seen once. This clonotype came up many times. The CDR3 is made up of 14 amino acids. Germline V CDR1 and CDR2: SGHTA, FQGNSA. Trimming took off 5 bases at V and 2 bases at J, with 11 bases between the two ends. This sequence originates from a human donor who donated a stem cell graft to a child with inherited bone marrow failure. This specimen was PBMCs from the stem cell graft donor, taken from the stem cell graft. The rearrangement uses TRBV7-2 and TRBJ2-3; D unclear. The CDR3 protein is CASSPTRDTDTQYF. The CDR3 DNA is TGTGCCAGCAGCCCCACCCGTGACACAGATACGCAGTATTTT.